This T cell receptor beta chain appears in the sequencing data of a study of vaccination effects on CD4 cells after COVID-19. General study points: Clones that were induced by infection or by vaccine showed marked contraction late after vaccination. Early timepoints after infection were absent, and convalescent patients were few in the study.

Before any sequencing was done, the ViraFEST assay used viral peptide pools to expand antigen-specific CD4+ T cells. CD4+ T cell isolation took place after 10 days of culture. In the vaccine recipients, nucleocapsid antibodies were negative and there was no prior SARS-CoV-2 infection. It was with roughly 11 IU/ml IL-2 and 10 ug/ml peptides that a few million PBMC per well were cultured. Cells had half their medium changed to IL-2 medium on days 3 and 7. Produced via immunoSEQ multiplex PCR; TCRdb's table is partial and in-frame only. The data contain approximately 68,000 clones, more than 60% of them seen just once; the ten biggest clones take up 10% to 13%. As concerns this clone: Its target is not known.

CDR3 length equals 16 residues. After removal of 0 bases from V and 4 bases from J, the junction contained 7 bases not matched to a gene. Looked up from germline, CDR1 is SGHNT and CDR2 is YYREEE (reference sequence). The input for sequencing was CD4+ T cells from PBMCs cultured with SARS-CoV-2 spike peptides, taken before COVID-19 vaccination. V gene TRBV5-4 combines with J gene TRBJ2-3; TRBD2 agrees at 8 bases. The TCR sequence derives from a human donor who received a COVID-19 vaccine. In DNA, the CDR3 is TGTGCCAGCAGCTTGGAGGGGACTAGAGCCGCAGATACGCAGTATTTT. This codes for CASSLEGTRAADTQYF.